This passage covers 16 T cell receptor beta chains from one sample sequenced in a study of control samples from healthy donors and cancer patients. The method was immunoSEQ multiplex PCR; TCRdb's version includes in-frame clones alone and lacks a portion of them. Altogether tens of thousands of clones are present, about 94% being singletons, with the ten largest covering about 2.7%. The specimen was blood. These receptors were collected from a woman younger than 45 in good health.

The chain recombines TRBV12-3 or TRBV12-4 with TRBJ1-1; D ambiguous. The V end lost 5 bases, the J end lost 8 bases, and 9 bases lay between the germline ends. This CDR3 spans 11 amino acids. Here the CDR3 DNA reads TGTGCCAGCAGTCCTTCATTGGAAGCTTTCTTT. Translation: CASSPSLEAFF.

The chain links TRBV6-1 to TRBJ1-2; TRBD1 might be the D (5 bases). Deletions cut 1 base from V and 8 bases from J, with 14 bases between. The CDR3 is 14 residues long. Germline V lookup: CDR1 MNHNS, CDR2 SASEGT. The CDR3 here is CASSEGFDSIGYTF. As DNA, the CDR3 is TGTGCCAGCAGTGAAGGTTTCGACAGTATCGGCTACACCTTC.

The CDR3 is CASSLAGTGELFF. The DNA of the CDR3 is TGTGCCAGCAGTTTGGCGGGGACCGGGGAGCTGTTTTTT. This rearrangement joins TRBV27 to TRBJ2-2; D is perhaps TRBD2 (6 bases). Trimming took off 3 bases at V and 5 bases at J, with 7 bases between the two ends. The germline CDR1 and CDR2 sequences are MNHEY and SMNVEV (reference sequence). This CDR3 region has 13 residues.

The chain links TRBV2 to TRBJ1-1; D is unclear. Germline V CDR1 and CDR2: SNHLY, FYNNEI. The CDR3 is 12 residues long. Trimming pared 7 bases from V and 0 bases from J, leaving 6 bases between. In DNA form, the CDR3 reads TGTGCCAGCACGAGGATGAACACTGAAGCTTTCTTT. Protein sequence: CASTRMNTEAFF. The full variable domain, in which reference TRBV2 and TRBJ1-1 provide the parts outside the CDR3, is EPEVTQTPSHQVTQMGQEVILRCVPISNHLYFYWYRQILGQKVEFLVSFYNNEISEKSEIFDDQFSVERPDGSNFTLKIRSTKLEDSAMYFCASTRMNTEAFFGQGTRLTVV.

This clone was counted once. The gene calls are TRBV15 and TRBJ2-3; 12 bases line up with TRBD1. V gave up 5 bases and J gave up 4 bases; unmatched junction bases: 4. CDR3 size: 15 residues. In germline, CDR1 is LNHNV, CDR2 YYDKDF (reference sequence). CDR3 DNA: TGTGCCACCAGCCAGGGACAGGGGGCCGCAGATACGCAGTATTTT. Translating it yields CATSQGQGAADTQYF. Together with reference TRBV15 and TRBJ2-3, the CDR3 gives the full variable domain: DAMVIQNPRYQVTQFGKPVTLSCSQTLNHNVMYWYQQKSSQAPKLLFHYYDKDFNNEADTPDNFQSRRPNTSFCFLDIRSPGLGDTAMYLCATSQGQGAADTQYFGPGTRLTVL.

In its sample, this clone was seen a few times. The chain combines TRBV7-9 with TRBJ2-7; 7 bases fit TRBD2. CDR1 and CDR2 (germline): SEHNR, FQNEAQ (reference sequence). The CDR3 extends over 14 amino acids. The junction had 5 bases not matched to a gene; V was cut back by 5 bases and J by 1 base. CDR3 coding DNA: TGTGCCAGCAGCCCACCGGGACTATCCTACGAGCAGTACGTC. It codes for CASSPPGLSYEQYV.

The rearrangement uses TRBV30 and TRBJ1-6, with TRBD1 matching 7 bases. The ends lost 0 bases at V and 9 bases at J; junction bases unmatched: 5. The CDR3 consists of 14 residues. The germline gives CDR1 GTSNPN, CDR2 SVGIG (reference sequence). CDR3: CAWSVKGAGSPLHF. In nucleotides, the CDR3 is TGTGCCTGGAGTGTTAAGGGGGCTGGTTCACCCCTCCACTTT.

This chain joins TRBV6-6 and TRBJ1-4; D unresolved. Deletions cut 8 bases from V and 6 bases from J, with 16 bases between. Germline V gives CDR1 MNHNY, CDR2 SVGAGI (reference sequence). The CDR3 totals 14 residues. CDR3 sequence (DNA): TGTGCCAGCTGCTCGTACGGGGAGGATGAAAAACTGTTTTTT. The encoded protein is CASCSYGEDEKLFF.

The chain joins TRBV27 to TRBJ1-4; tentative D call: TRBD1 (5 bases). The V end lost 8 bases, the J end lost 7 bases, and 11 bases lay between the germline ends. The CDR3 has 12 amino acids. The germline gives CDR1 MNHEY, CDR2 SMNVEV (reference sequence). In nucleotides, the CDR3 is TGTGCCAGCGGAGGAAGGGGTGAAAAACTGTTTTTT. Translated: CASGGRGEKLFF. The full variable domain, its missing parts supplied by reference TRBV27 and TRBJ1-4, is EAQVTQNPRYLITVTGKKLTVTCSQNMNHEYMSWYRQDPGLGLRQIYYSMNVEVTDKGDVPEGYKVSRKEKRNFPLILESPSPNQTSLYFCASGGRGEKLFFGSGTQLSVL.

The genes are TRBV6-5 and TRBJ1-1; D is ambiguous. V lost 8 bases to trimming and J lost 1 base, with 14 bases between them. Per germline, CDR1 MNHEY and CDR2 SVGAGI. The length of the CDR3 is 14 residues. CDR3 region: CASDGRASNTEAFF. CDR3 sequence (DNA): TGTGCCAGCGACGGACGAGCCTCGAACACTGAAGCTTTCTTT.

This chain connects TRBV6-6 to TRBJ1-5; D gene unclear. The germline V gene has CDR1 MNHNY and CDR2 SVGAGI (reference sequence). The V end was cut by 7 bases, the J end by 9 bases, with 10 bases between. The CDR3 runs to 11 residues. The CDR3 here is CASNASPPQHF. In nucleotides, the CDR3 is TGTGCCAGCAATGCCTCCCCGCCCCAGCATTTT.

The chain uses TRBV3-1 (or the pseudogene TRBV3-2) and TRBJ2-7; 11 bases align to TRBD1. Trimming took 0 bases from V and 3 from J; bases not matched to a gene: 4. Germline V gene sequence: CDR1 LGHDT, CDR2 YNNKEL (reference sequence). The CDR3 loop spans 16 amino acids. In DNA, the CDR3 is TGTGCCAGCAGCCAAGACTCCGGGACAGGGGGCTACGAGCAGTACTTC. Translated: CASSQDSGTGGYEQYF.

The rearrangement joins TRBV7-8 to TRBJ2-3; D is perhaps TRBD2 (5 bases). V gave up 2 bases and J gave up 2 bases, with 11 bases separating them. The CDR3 runs 15 residues. CDR1 is SGHVS, CDR2 FQNEAQ, per germline. Here the CDR3 DNA reads TGTGCCAGCAGCTTACTTGGGGAGTCCACAGATACGCAGTATTTT. As protein: CASSLLGESTDTQYF. Together with reference TRBV7-8 and TRBJ2-3, the CDR3 gives the full variable domain: GAGVSQSPRYKVAKRGQDVALRCDPISGHVSLFWYQQALGQGPEFLTYFQNEAQLDKSGLPSDRFFAERPEGSVSTLKIQRTQQEDSAVYLCASSLLGESTDTQYFGPGTRLTVL.

This chain connects TRBV10-1 to TRBJ2-1, with D maybe TRBD2 (5 bases). CDR3 size: 11 residues. Looked up from germline, CDR1 is WNHNN and CDR2 is SYGVQD (reference sequence). V was pared by 8 bases and J by 6 bases, with 8 bases between. CDR3 loop: CASGEGNEQFF. CDR3 sequence (DNA): TGCGCCAGCGGCGAGGGCAATGAGCAGTTCTTC.

The V gene is TRBV4-2, the J gene TRBJ1-4; no definite D call. V was trimmed by 1 base and J by 7 bases, leaving 13 bases between them. Germline V gene sequence: CDR1 LGHNA, CDR2 YNFKEQ. The CDR3 spans 15 residues. The CDR3 nucleotides are TGTGCCAGCAGCCAAGTACGGGAACTGGGTGAAAAACTGTTTTTT. Its protein is CASSQVRELGEKLFF.

J is TRBJ2-1 and V is TRBV6-5; D gene unclear. This CDR3 is 11 amino acids long. The V end lost 6 bases, the J end lost 5 bases, and 5 bases lay between the germline ends. The germline V gene encodes CDR1 MNHEY and CDR2 SVGAGI. Here the CDR3 reads CASRVNNEQFF. The CDR3 region has the DNA TGTGCCAGCAGGGTAAACAATGAGCAGTTCTTC.